This T cell receptor (beta chain) was captured in a study of cytomegalovirus exposure and HLA in healthy donors. The V and J ends lost 2 bases and 3 bases respectively, with 11 bases between them. The germline V gene encodes CDR1 MNHNY and CDR2 SVGAGI (reference sequence). The CDR3 runs to 15 residues. Primers for the PCR totalled 60 Vbeta and 13 Jbeta. The repertoire was sequenced with immunoSEQ multiplex PCR; TCRdb's copy has only in-frame clones and lacks some. The sample lists over 95,000 clones, about 83% seen once, with less than 3% in the top ten. Study-wide findings and caveats: Overall, roughly 150 TCR beta chains were annotated as cytomegalovirus-associated. Rare TCR sequences predominated, though certain public TCRs were found in many donors. When the data were analyzed later, several of the most significant clusters appeared to be linked to common viral pathogens. In a later analysis, specific HLA alleles were associated with around 17,000 TCR beta sequences at a 0.05 false discovery rate.

A word on this clone: Its antigen remains unidentified.

The sequencing input was PBMCs. The sequence came from a female donor in good health and CMV-seronegative. The chain has TRBV6-6 and TRBJ2-4; tentative D call: TRBD2 (6 bases). CDR3 nucleotides: TGTGCCAGCAGTTACGGGGGGATGGGCAAAAACATTCAGTACTTC. Translating it yields CASSYGGMGKNIQYF.